This T cell receptor (beta chain) came from a study of blood T cell repertoires in COVID-19. Generated by immunoSEQ multiplex PCR, the TCRdb table keeps only in-frame clones and is missing some. The repertoire consists of roughly 70,000 clones, with approximately 73% occurring once and the leading ten covering 14% to 15%. CDR3 length: 16 amino acids. Germline V gives CDR1 KGHDR, CDR2 SFDVKD. V gave up 4 bases and J gave up 4 bases, with 18 bases separating them. The TCR originated in a man aged 60-69 years with COVID-19, enrolled during active disease. The chain couples TRBV24-1 to TRBJ2-5; TRBD2 might be the D (6 bases). The sample comprised peripheral blood. CDR3 amino acids: CATSDPLAGWGETQYF. CDR3 bases: TGTGCCACCAGTGACCCACTAGCCGGATGGGGAGAGACCCAGTACTTC.